The subject of this entry is one TCR beta chain. TCR beta chains were sequenced at survey level with immunoSEQ. Generated by immunoSEQ multiplex PCR, the TCRdb table keeps only in-frame clones and is missing some. The sample shows tens of thousands of clones, about 94% of them seen only once. The CDR3 spans 15 residues. The V end was cut by 0 bases, the J end by 0 bases, with 10 bases between. Germline lookup yields CDR1 SGDLS and CDR2 YYNGEE. The sample comprised PBMCs. J is TRBJ2-7 and V is TRBV9, with D perhaps matching TRBD1 (5 bases). This TCR derives from a man aged 35-49 years with rheumatoid arthritis. CDR3 coding DNA: TGTGCCAGCAGCGTAGGTCCAGGGAACTCCTACGAGCAGTACTTC. Protein sequence: CASSVGPGNSYEQYF. Based on the CDR3 plus reference TRBV9 and TRBJ2-7, the full variable domain is DSGVTQTPKHLITATGQRVTLRCSPRSGDLSVYWYQQSLDQGLQFLIQYYNGEERAKGNILERFSAQQFPDLHSELNLSSLELGDSALYFCASSVGPGNSYEQYFGPGTRLTVT.